This T cell receptor beta chain was captured by sequencing in a study of cytomegalovirus exposure and HLA in healthy donors. PCR primers comprised 60 Vbeta and 13 Jbeta primers. TCRdb's table, derived via immunoSEQ multiplex PCR, lists solely in-frame clones and lacks some. The sample features about 51,000 clones, with more than 25% in its top ten. Germline loops: CDR1 LNHDA, CDR2 SQIVND (reference sequence). Trimming removed 4 bases at V and 0 bases at J, with 12 bases between. This CDR3 has 15 amino acids. The chain links TRBV19 to TRBJ1-1, with a tentative D call TRBD1 (5 bases). Sequenced input: PBMCs. The clonotype originates from a man aged 35 to 55 in good health and CMV-seropositive. The CDR3 DNA reads as TGTGCCAGTAGTAGCGAGATAGGGGTGAACACTGAAGCTTTCTTT. This translates into CASSSEIGVNTEAFF.